This TCR beta chain comes out of a study of T cell responses to AZD1222 COVID-19 vaccine. Overall study: Recipients boosted at about 4 weeks or about 12 weeks are pooled. The study, taken as a whole, reports: Within unmutated variant regions lay the reported targets of nearly half of spike-specific TCRs. Two AZD1222 doses significantly raised spike-specific TCR breadth and depth over controls. Donors, mostly white British, included more females; clonal diversity was possibly underestimated.

TCRdb's table, derived via immunoSEQ multiplex PCR, lists solely in-frame clones and lacks some. The sample has about 49,000 clones; more than 60% are singletons. Germline values: CDR1 MNHNY, CDR2 SVGAGI (reference sequence). The CDR3 consists of 14 residues. The V end was cut by 6 bases, the J end by 0 bases, with 6 bases between. This clone was picked up a small number of times. Its antigen is unknown. This sample comprised peripheral blood, obtained on day 0 of AZD1222 vaccination. This receptor was obtained from an adult in good health. The V call is TRBV6-6, the J call TRBJ1-6; D might be TRBD1 (5 bases). The CDR3 is CASSDSSYNSPLHF. The CDR3 DNA sequence: TGTGCCAGCAGCGACAGCTCCTATAATTCACCCCTCCACTTT.